This TCR beta chain was obtained from a study of beta chain features in type 1 diabetes. Findings and caveats of the study: Junctions at VDJ sites from type 1 diabetes patients had fewer insertions and more deletions. All four CD4+ subsets from Type 1 diabetes patients carried moderately but significantly shorter TCRB CDR3s.

cDNA synthesis used the whole RNA isolate, giving expressed TCRB sequences. The data were produced by immunoSEQ multiplex PCR, yet TCRdb's version contains in-frame clones alone and is incomplete. Of 250,000 to 300,000 clones in the sample, around 22% were seen once. Worth noting for this clone: Its antigen is unidentified.

Deletions cut 3 bases from V and 7 bases from J, with 4 bases between. Looked up from germline, CDR1 is SGHTA and CDR2 is FQGTGA. CDR3 length: 10 amino acids. The genes are TRBV7-3 and TRBJ2-7, with D unresolved. The origin of this receptor is a woman in her 30s with type 1 diabetes. The sample was naive CD4+ T cells from blood. CDR3 bases: TGTGCCAGCAGCTTCATTGAGCAGTACTTC. This encodes CASSFIEQYF.